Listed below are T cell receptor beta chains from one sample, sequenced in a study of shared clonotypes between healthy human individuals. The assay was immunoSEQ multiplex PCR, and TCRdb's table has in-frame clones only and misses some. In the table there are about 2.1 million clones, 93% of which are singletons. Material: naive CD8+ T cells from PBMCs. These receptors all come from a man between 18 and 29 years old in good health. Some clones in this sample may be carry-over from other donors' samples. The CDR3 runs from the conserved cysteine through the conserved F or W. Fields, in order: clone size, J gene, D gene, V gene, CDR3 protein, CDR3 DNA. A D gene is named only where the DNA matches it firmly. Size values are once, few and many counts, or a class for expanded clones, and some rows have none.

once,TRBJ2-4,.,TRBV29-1,CSVEHLGTKNIQYF,TGCAGCGTTGAACACCTGGGGACCAAAAACATTCAGTACTTC
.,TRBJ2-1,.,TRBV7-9,CASRHLSYNEQFF,TGTGCCAGCAGACACCTTAGCTACAATGAGCAGTTCTTC
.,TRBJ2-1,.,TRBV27,CASSVGPKATYNEQFF,TGTGCCAGCAGTGTGGGACCGAAAGCCACCTACAATGAGCAGTTCTTC
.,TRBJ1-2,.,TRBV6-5,CASSYSLFGTYGYTF,TGTGCCAGCAGTTACTCGCTGTTTGGGACCTATGGCTACACCTTC
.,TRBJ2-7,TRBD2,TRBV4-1,CASSQGLAGGSYEQYF,TGCGCCAGCAGCCAGGGCTTAGCGGGAGGCTCCTACGAGCAGTACTTC
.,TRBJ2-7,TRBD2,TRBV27,CASSLLLAGGYEQYF,TGTGCCAGCAGTTTATTACTAGCGGGAGGATACGAGCAGTACTTC
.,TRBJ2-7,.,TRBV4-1,CASSPRRLGPNDYEQYF,TGCGCCAGCAGCCCCCGCCGGCTGGGGCCCAATGATTACGAGCAGTACTTC
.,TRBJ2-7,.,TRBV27,CASSPETGRISYEQYF,TGTGCCAGCAGTCCAGAAACAGGAAGAATTTCCTACGAGCAGTACTTC
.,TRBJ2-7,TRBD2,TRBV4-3,CASSQSSGSYEQYF,TGCGCCAGCAGCCAGAGTAGCGGGAGTTACGAGCAGTACTTC
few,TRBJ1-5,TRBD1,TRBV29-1,CSVNEGAGQPQHF,TGCAGCGTGAATGAGGGGGCGGGTCAGCCCCAGCATTTT
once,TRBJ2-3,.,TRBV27,CASSFYRADTQYF,TGTGCCAGCAGCTTCTACAGGGCAGATACGCAGTATTTT
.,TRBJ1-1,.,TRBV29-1,CSVRQQGWYTEAFF,TGCAGCGTTAGACAACAGGGATGGTACACTGAAGCTTTCTTT
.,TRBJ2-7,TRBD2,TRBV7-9,CASSQNSGRARYEQYF,TGTGCCAGCAGCCAGAATAGCGGGAGGGCCAGGTACGAGCAGTACTTC
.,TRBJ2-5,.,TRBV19,CASSIYRAGETQYF,TGTGCCAGTAGTATATACAGGGCAGGAGAGACCCAGTACTTC
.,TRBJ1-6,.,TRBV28,CASSPSVRNSPLHF,TGTGCCAGCAGTCCCTCAGTCCGGAATTCACCCCTCCACTTT
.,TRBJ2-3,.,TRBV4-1,CASSQEPGLADTQYF,TGCGCCAGCAGCCAAGAGCCGGGCTTAGCAGATACGCAGTATTTT